The next 3 T cell receptor beta chains were all read from a single sample in a study of CD8 T cells in Susac syndrome. Random hexamers primed reverse transcription of about 0.5 to 1 ug RNA. TCRdb itself ran the immunoSEQ multiplex PCR reads through MiXCR, one entry per CDR3 protein. The table shows more than 150,000 distinct CDR3 sequences, with 95% occurring only once. Sequenced material: CD4+ T cells from PBMCs. These receptors were obtained from a human donor with Susac syndrome.

The gene calls are TRBV20-1 and TRBJ2-3, with 8 bases aligning to TRBD2. Germline V gives CDR1 DFQATT, CDR2 SNEGSKA (reference sequence). This CDR3 has 14 amino acids. The junction had 10 bases not matched to a gene; V was cut back by 6 bases and J by 5 bases. In DNA form, the CDR3 reads TGCAGTGCCCCCCCAGCGGGGGTCAAAGATACGCAGTATTTT. Amino acids: CSAPPAGVKDTQYF.

J is TRBJ2-4 and V is TRBV27; D possibly corresponds to TRBD1 (5 bases). Looked up from germline, CDR1 is MNHEY and CDR2 is SMNVEV (reference sequence). V was cut by 5 bases and J by 7 bases, with 9 bases left in between. CDR3 length: 12 residues. In DNA, the CDR3 is TGTGCCAGCAGTGAGAAGGGGAACATTCAGTACTTC. As protein: CASSEKGNIQYF.

This clonotype was counted a single time. In DNA, the CDR3 is TGTGCCAGCAGCGTAGGCCTAGCGGGAGACTACGAGCAGTACTTC. Translated: CASSVGLAGDYEQYF. The rearrangement links TRBV9 to TRBJ2-7, with 10 bases fitting TRBD2. The CDR3 is made up of 15 amino acids. Germline trimming cut 0 bases from V and 3 bases from J; bases unmatched to any gene: 3. Per the germline V gene, CDR1 is SGDLS and CDR2 is YYNGEE.